Following are 7 T cell receptor beta chains from one sample sequenced in a study of cytomegalovirus exposure and HLA in healthy donors. The PCR employed 60 Vbeta primers together with 13 Jbeta primers. Using immunoSEQ multiplex PCR, the repertoire was profiled, and TCRdb retains in-frame clones only, with some absent. The sample shows approximately 150,000 clones, about three quarters of them seen only once. The sample consisted of PBMCs. Receptors were obtained from a woman aged 25 to 45 in good health and CMV-seronegative.

This clone was counted a few times. The chain has TRBV10-2 and TRBJ2-1; 10 bases line up with TRBD2. V trimming: 8 bases; J trimming: 7 bases; junction bases outside the gene matches: 11. The CDR3 loop spans 15 amino acids. CDR1 WSHSY and CDR2 SAAADI come from the germline V gene. The CDR3 sequence is CASPLSGGAENEQFF. In DNA, the CDR3 is TGCGCCAGCCCACTCAGCGGGGGGGCGGAGAATGAGCAGTTCTTC.

The J gene is TRBJ2-3, the V gene TRBV27, with 8 nucleotides matching TRBD2. The CDR3 extends over 14 amino acids. Germline V gene lookup returns CDR1 MNHEY and CDR2 SMNVEV (reference sequence). J gave up 5 bases and V 6 bases, and 7 bases lay outside the gene matches. CDR3 DNA sequence: TGTGCCAGCAGCTACGGGGGGGCCGGAGATACGCAGTATTTT. Translation: CASSYGGAGDTQYF.

The chain has TRBV7-9 and TRBJ1-1; D is perhaps TRBD1 (5 bases). The CDR3 is 19 residues long. V gave up 0 bases and J gave up 1 base, with 21 bases separating them. The germline gives CDR1 SEHNR, CDR2 FQNEAQ (reference sequence). CDR3 in DNA: TGTGCCAGCAGCTTAGCGGACGCCGGTTTCAGGGCGGAGAACACTGAAGCTTTCTTT. Translation: CASSLADAGFRAENTEAFF.

The rearrangement links TRBV27 to TRBJ2-1; D may be TRBD2 (6 bases). This CDR3 is built from 13 residues. Germline values: CDR1 MNHEY, CDR2 SMNVEV (reference sequence). Trimming removed 5 bases from V and 6 bases from J, with 11 bases in between. The CDR3 sequence: CASSRLGGNEQFF. The CDR3 nucleotides are TGTGCCAGCAGTAGGCTGGGGGGCAATGAGCAGTTCTTC.

Concerning this clone itself: Other DNA sequences from this sample encode an identical CDR3 as well. This chain connects TRBV9 to TRBJ1-2; D not resolved. Trimming cost V 0 bases and J 8 bases, with 8 bases left between them. The CDR3 length is 12 residues. Germline CDR1 reads SGDLS; CDR2 reads YYNGEE. This CDR3 reads CASSVGSGGYTF. CDR3 bases: TGTGCCAGCAGCGTAGGGTCAGGCGGCTACACCTTC.

This clone was counted between two and nine times. The rearrangement links TRBV2 to TRBJ2-5; perhaps TRBD2 as D (7 bases). Between the trimmed V and J ends, which lost 4 bases and 5 bases, there was a span of 14 bases. Germline V gives CDR1 SNHLY, CDR2 FYNNEI. This CDR3 is 14 amino acids long. This chain's CDR3 is CASSARRGRETQYF. CDR3 sequence (DNA): TGTGCCAGCAGTGCCAGGCGGGGGCGGGAGACCCAGTACTTC.

The V and J genes are TRBV6-1 and TRBJ1-1; D call uncertain. This CDR3 comprises 15 residues. V gave up 10 bases and J gave up 0 bases, with 18 bases separating them. The germline gives CDR1 MNHNS, CDR2 SASEGT. The CDR3 is CATLLGRTMNTEAFF. CDR3 nucleotides: TGTGCCACCCTCTTGGGCCGCACCATGAACACTGAAGCTTTCTTT.